This passage covers 28 T cell receptor beta chains from one sample sequenced in a study of blood T cell repertoires in COVID-19. Here immunoSEQ multiplex PCR was the method, and the copy in TCRdb shows in-frame clones only, minus some. The sample lists about 350,000 clones, 88% occurring once. Sequencing was carried out using PBMCs or T cells enriched from blood (not recorded which). The source is a young woman who had been exposed to COVID-19.

The chain recombines TRBV27 with TRBJ1-5, with D maybe TRBD1 (5 bases). This CDR3 region has 13 residues. Germline V lookup: CDR1 MNHEY, CDR2 SMNVEV (reference sequence). The V end lost 5 bases, the J end lost 5 bases, and 10 bases lay between the germline ends. As DNA, the CDR3 is TGTGCCAGCAGTCGACAGATAGATCAGCCCCAGCATTTT. Amino acid sequence: CASSRQIDQPQHF.

V usage is TRBV28 and J usage is TRBJ1-3; 8 bases are a match to TRBD1. The CDR3 runs 15 residues. Germline V gives CDR1 MDHEN, CDR2 SYDVKM. Unmatched junction bases numbered 14, after V lost 10 bases and J lost 6 bases. CDR3 bases: TGTGCCACCACGCTGGGCAGGGGGCGCGTAAACACCATATATTTT. Translation gives CATTLGRGRVNTIYF. The variable domain in full, completed from reference TRBV28 and TRBJ1-3, reads DVKVTQSSRYLVKRTGEKVFLECVQDMDHENMFWYRQDPGLGLRLIYFSYDVKMKEKGDIPEGYSVSREKKERFSLILESASTNQTSMYLCATTLGRGRVNTIYFGEGSWLTVV.

Concerning this clone itself: Other DNA sequences in this specimen translate into the identical CDR3. The chain links TRBV2 to TRBJ1-5; 8 bases map to TRBD1. Germline V lookup: CDR1 SNHLY, CDR2 FYNNEI. The length of the CDR3 is 13 residues. Losses at the gene ends were 4 bases for V and 4 bases for J; bases not matched to a gene: 0. In DNA form, the CDR3 reads TGTGCCAGCAGTGGGACAGGGAATCAGCCCCAGCATTTT. Amino acids: CASSGTGNQPQHF.

CDR3 in DNA: TGTGCCAGCAGTTTACACACAGGGGTAATGAGCTACACCTTC. This codes for CASSLHTGVMSYTF. The chain links TRBV27 to TRBJ1-2, with 7 bases fitting TRBD1. The length of the CDR3 is 14 residues. Germline values: CDR1 MNHEY, CDR2 SMNVEV (reference sequence). The trim removed 2 bases at V and 9 bases at J, leaving 9 bases unmatched.

The CDR3 nucleotides are TGTGCCAGCAGCGTAGACGGGGGAGATAATTCACCCCTCCACTTT. Encoded protein: CASSVDGGDNSPLHF. The rearrangement joins TRBV9 to TRBJ1-6; weak D call: TRBD1 (5 bases). The CDR3 covers 15 residues. Germline V gene lookup returns CDR1 SGDLS and CDR2 YYNGEE. The germline V and J ends were trimmed by 0 bases and 5 bases, with 9 bases remaining between them.

Turning to this clone: Other DNA sequences in this sample translate to the same CDR3. V usage is TRBV28 and J usage is TRBJ1-2; D gene uncertain. Between the trimmed V and J ends, which lost 3 bases and 4 bases, there was a span of 9 bases. The germline V gene has CDR1 MDHEN and CDR2 SYDVKM. The CDR3 totals 13 residues. Written as DNA, the CDR3 is TGTGCCAGCAGTTTGCTAGGGAGCTATGGCTACACCTTC. Its protein is CASSLLGSYGYTF.

The rearrangement links TRBV5-1 to TRBJ2-5, with 8 positions matching TRBD2. The germline gives CDR1 SGHRS, CDR2 YFSETQ. This CDR3 has 14 residues. J was trimmed by 4 bases and V by 3 bases; bases with no gene match: 5. CDR3 DNA: TGCGCCAGCAGCTCGACTAGCGCTCGAGAGACCCAGTACTTC. Protein product: CASSSTSARETQYF. Full variable domain (rest looked up from reference TRBV5-1 and TRBJ2-5): KAGVTQTPRYLIKTRGQQVTLSCSPISGHRSVSWYQQTPGQGLQFLFEYFSETQRNKGNFPGRFSGRQFSNSRSEMNVSTLELGDSALYLCASSSTSARETQYFGPGTRLLVL.

The sample holds a few counts of this clone. The chain employs TRBV7-9 and TRBJ2-7; 8 nucleotides match TRBD1. After removal of 4 bases from V and 2 bases from J, the junction contained 10 bases not matched to a gene. This CDR3 comprises 16 residues. Per the germline V gene, CDR1 is SEHNR and CDR2 is FQNEAQ (reference sequence). As DNA, the CDR3 is TGTGCCAGCAGCTCCGTTCCCGCGGGACAGGCCTACGAGCAGTACTTC. The encoded protein is CASSSVPAGQAYEQYF.

This clone was recorded once. The chain recombines TRBV5-4 with TRBJ2-5; tentatively, D is TRBD2 (6 bases). Per the germline V gene, CDR1 is SGHNT and CDR2 is YYREEE (reference sequence). Deletions cut 0 bases from V and 2 bases from J, with 14 bases between. The CDR3 spans 16 residues. This chain's CDR3 is CASSLGAGAGQETQYF. The CDR3 DNA reads as TGTGCCAGCAGCTTGGGAGCCGGGGCGGGACAAGAGACCCAGTACTTC.

This chain links TRBV18 with TRBJ2-5; D might be TRBD2 (6 bases). The CDR3 is made up of 15 amino acids. With 1 base removed from V and 1 base from J, the gap between germline ends came to 10 bases. Germline assignment: CDR1 KGHSH and CDR2 LQKENI. The CDR3 spells CASSPRGVTQETQYF. In DNA form, the CDR3 reads TGTGCCAGCTCACCACGGGGGGTAACCCAAGAGACCCAGTACTTC.

The sample holds a few counts of this clone. The CDR3 sequence is CASSHRVSNQPQHF. For the CDR3, the DNA is TGTGCCAGCAGCCACAGGGTCAGCAATCAGCCCCAGCATTTT. V usage is TRBV7-2 and J usage is TRBJ1-5; D possibly corresponds to TRBD1 (6 bases). The CDR3 has 14 residues. Germline V gives CDR1 SGHTA, CDR2 FQGNSA. V lost 5 bases, J lost 1 base, and 9 bases lay in between.

The rearrangement uses TRBV3-1 (or the pseudogene TRBV3-2) and TRBJ2-1; 8 positions agree with TRBD2. The CDR3 loop spans 16 amino acids. CDR1 is LGHDT, CDR2 YNNKEL, per germline (reference sequence). The V and J ends lost 0 bases and 8 bases, in that order; junction bases with no gene match: 9. CDR3: CASSQDGTRLLYEQFF. CDR3 bases: TGTGCCAGCAGCCAAGATGGGACTAGGTTGCTCTATGAGCAGTTCTTC.

The chain joins TRBV5-1 to TRBJ2-3, with a possible D match to TRBD1 (5 bases). The CDR3 extends over 14 amino acids. Germline V gene sequence: CDR1 SGHRS, CDR2 YFSETQ. With 7 bases removed from V and 2 bases from J, the gap between germline ends came to 14 bases. CDR3 region: CASQGDGFTDTQYF. CDR3 DNA: TGCGCCAGCCAAGGGGATGGGTTCACAGATACGCAGTATTTT.

The chain carries TRBV19 and TRBJ1-2; 8 positions match TRBD1. CDR1 is LNHDA, CDR2 SQIVND, per germline (reference sequence). V was clipped by 7 bases and J by 5 bases; unmatched bases: 6. The CDR3 loop spans 13 amino acids. The CDR3 protein is CASTRTGIYGYTF. The CDR3 DNA is TGTGCCAGTACCCGGACAGGGATTTATGGCTACACCTTC.

The table lists this clone with a count of one. Written as DNA, the CDR3 is TGTGCCAGCACCGACGAGGTATTTCAGCCCCAGCATTTT. Its protein is CASTDEVFQPQHF. V usage is TRBV2 and J usage is TRBJ1-5; D is unresolved. Trimming removed 7 bases at V and 6 bases at J, with 13 bases between. CDR1 SNHLY and CDR2 FYNNEI come from the germline V gene. The CDR3 extends over 13 amino acids.

The V call is TRBV5-6, the J call TRBJ1-1; maybe TRBD1 (6 bases). From germline, CDR1 is SGHDT and CDR2 YYEEEE. V lost 2 bases, J lost 10 bases, and 15 bases lay in between. The CDR3 length is 13 residues. CDR3 region: CASSLQQGLGAFF. CDR3 coding DNA: TGTGCCAGCAGCTTACAACAGGGCTTGGGAGCTTTCTTT.

V is TRBV3-1 (or the pseudogene TRBV3-2) and J is TRBJ1-1; weak D call: TRBD1 (5 bases). V was trimmed by 7 bases and J by 6 bases, leaving 9 bases between them. Germline V gene sequence: CDR1 LGHDT, CDR2 YNNKEL (reference sequence). This CDR3 spans 11 amino acids. Here the CDR3 reads CASMGGAEAFF. Here the CDR3 DNA reads TGTGCCAGCATGGGGGGGGCTGAAGCTTTCTTT.

This clone was observed a single time. The chain has TRBV19 and TRBJ1-2; no firm D call. This CDR3 is built from 14 residues. CDR1 is LNHDA, CDR2 SQIVND, per germline (reference sequence). V lost 2 bases and J 2 bases, leaving 9 bases between the germline ends. Written as DNA, the CDR3 is TGTGCCAGTAGTATATCTGAAGCCAACTATGGCTACACCTTC. It codes for CASSISEANYGYTF.

There are a few counts of this clone. The chain uses TRBV2 and TRBJ1-6; 7 bases fit TRBD1. Germline CDR1 reads SNHLY; CDR2 reads FYNNEI. J gave up 6 bases and V 3 bases, and 8 bases lay outside the gene matches. This CDR3 has 16 amino acids. This CDR3 is CASSDQGDRSNSPLHF. The CDR3 DNA follows: TGTGCCAGCAGTGATCAGGGGGACAGATCTAATTCACCCCTCCACTTT.

V and J are TRBV11-3 and TRBJ2-5; the D gene is possibly TRBD2 (5 bases). CDR3 length: 14 amino acids. Trimming removed 2 bases at V and 5 bases at J, with 12 bases between. Germline-derived CDR1 and CDR2 are SGHNT and YENEEA. The CDR3 coding sequence is TGTGCCAGCAGCTTACCCCCAGAGGGTGAGACCCAGTACTTC. This gives the protein CASSLPPEGETQYF.

The chain joins TRBV11-3 to TRBJ1-2; 8 bases are a match to TRBD1. Germline CDR1 SGHNT, CDR2 YENEEA. The CDR3 totals 13 residues. V lost 6 bases, J lost 4 bases, and 4 bases stayed unmatched. For the CDR3, the DNA is TGTGCCAGCAGTCGGACAGGGAGCTATGGCTACACCTTC. Its translation: CASSRTGSYGYTF.

V and J are TRBV7-9 and TRBJ2-7, with D perhaps TRBD1 (6 bases). Germline assignment: CDR1 SEHNR and CDR2 FQNEAQ (reference sequence). The V end lost 5 bases, the J end lost 6 bases, and 14 bases lay between the germline ends. CDR3 size: 13 residues. CDR3 bases: TGTGCCAGCAGCCCGCCGACAGGTTCCGAGCAGTACTTC. The encoded protein is CASSPPTGSEQYF.

The J gene is TRBJ1-2, the V gene TRBV12-3 or TRBV12-4; D remains unclear. The CDR3 sequence is 13 residues long. V was cut by 7 bases and J by 2 bases, with 11 bases left in between. The CDR3 is CASTQEGNYGYTF. CDR3 sequence (DNA): TGTGCCAGCACCCAGGAGGGCAACTATGGCTACACCTTC.

This chain links TRBV6-1 with TRBJ1-6; 7 bases match TRBD1. In germline, CDR1 is MNHNS, CDR2 SASEGT. Trimming removed 2 bases from V and 4 bases from J; junction bases left unmatched: 5. The CDR3 totals 16 residues. CDR3 sequence reads: CASSEHRGQYNSPLHF. As DNA, the CDR3 is TGTGCCAGCAGTGAACATCGGGGACAGTATAATTCACCCCTCCACTTT.

The V gene is TRBV27, the J gene TRBJ2-6, with 12 nucleotides matching TRBD2. V lost 4 bases and J lost 0; bases outside the gene matches: 7. The CDR3 covers 19 residues. CDR1 and CDR2 from the germline V gene are MNHEY and SMNVEV (reference sequence). CDR3 bases: TGTGCCAGCAGTTCGGGTGGACTAGCGGGATACTCTGGGGCCAACGTCCTGACTTTC. As protein: CASSSGGLAGYSGANVLTF.

This clone was detected only a few times. The V and J genes are TRBV18 and TRBJ2-2; 10 bases are shared with TRBD2. The CDR3 runs 15 residues. The germline gives CDR1 KGHSH, CDR2 LQKENI. V shed 4 bases, J shed 3 bases, and the junction held 2 bases outside the gene matches. CDR3 sequence: CASSRTSGDTGELFF. The CDR3 DNA is TGTGCCAGCTCACGGACTAGCGGCGACACCGGGGAGCTGTTTTTT.

The chain combines TRBV6-5 with TRBJ1-2, with D perhaps TRBD1 (6 bases). There are 13 residues in the CDR3. CDR1 and CDR2 from the germline V gene are MNHEY and SVGAGI. Trimming left V 3 bases short and J 8 bases short, with 13 bases between. In DNA form, the CDR3 reads TGTGCCAGCAGTTATGGCAGGGGAAGGGGCTACACCTTC. It encodes CASSYGRGRGYTF.

J is TRBJ2-3 and V is TRBV5-1; D call uncertain. The CDR3 consists of 13 residues. Trimming cost V 6 bases and J 2 bases, with 10 bases left between them. CDR1 SGHRS and CDR2 YFSETQ come from the germline V gene. The CDR3 coding sequence is TGCGCCAGCAATGGTCAGGTCACAGATACGCAGTATTTT. Translating it yields CASNGQVTDTQYF.